The entry below gives a single T cell receptor beta chain sequence along with its context. Produced via immunoSEQ multiplex PCR; TCRdb's table is partial and in-frame only. This table has roughly 29,000 clones, approximately 93% appearing once. V was pared by 6 bases and J by 5 bases, with 6 bases of the junction left unmatched. This CDR3 comprises 13 residues. Germline V gene data show CDR1 as LNHDA and CDR2 as SQIVND (reference sequence). This sample was taken from a study of OX40 agonist ivuxolimab in advanced cancers. The specimen was CD4+ or CD8+ T cells sorted from blood, collected in a trial of the OX40 agonist ivuxolimab. This clonotype was sampled from an adult with an advanced solid tumor such as melanoma, head and neck, liver or kidney cancer. The chain employs TRBV19 and TRBJ1-1, with 7 nucleotides matching TRBD1. CDR3 in amino acids: CASSHDRETEAFF. In DNA, the CDR3 is TGTGCCAGTAGCCACGACAGGGAGACTGAAGCTTTCTTT. Variable domain in full (rest from reference TRBV19 and TRBJ1-1): DGGITQSPKYLFRKEGQNVTLSCEQNLNHDAMYWYRQDPGQGLRLIYYSQIVNDFQKGDIAEGYSVSREKKESFPLTVTSAQKNPTAFYLCASSHDRETEAFFGQGTRLTVV.